These T cell receptor beta chains were read from a single sample in a study of OX40 agonist ivuxolimab in advanced cancers. Profiling relied on immunoSEQ multiplex PCR, and the TCRdb table lists in-frame clones only, not all of them. The data contain about 110,000 clones, under 95% of them seen just once; the ten biggest clones take up approximately 0.63%. Source: CD4+ or CD8+ T cells sorted from blood, taken in a trial of the OX40 agonist ivuxolimab. The receptors originated from an adult with an advanced solid tumor such as melanoma, head and neck, liver or kidney cancer. The CDR3 runs from the conserved cysteine through the conserved F or W. A D gene is named only where the DNA matches it firmly. The size field is filled for only some rows; it gives once, few, many or a size class.

.	.	13	TRBV4-1	TRBJ1-5	TGCGCCAGCAGCCAAGACCCCCGACAGCCCCAGCATTTT	CASSQDPRQPQHF
.	TRBD2	15	TRBV6-6	TRBJ2-7	TGTGCCAGCAGTTCACTCTGGCGGGAGGGTAGCGAGCAGTACTTC	CASSSLWREGSEQYF
few	.	14	TRBV6-5	TRBJ2-7	TGTGCCAGCAGATCGACCGGGGTCAAAGGAGGGCAGTACTTC	CASRSTGVKGGQYF
.	.	14	TRBV10-1	TRBJ1-1	TGCGCCAGCAGTCCTTCAGATGGTACGGCTGAAGCTTTCTTT	CASSPSDGTAEAFF
.	.	15	TRBV5-5	TRBJ2-6	TGTGCCAGCAGCTTGGGAGGATCTGGGGCCAACGTCCTGACTTTC	CASSLGGSGANVLTF
.	.	12	TRBV7-9	TRBJ1-6	TGTGCCAGCAGCTTAGTTGGGGGACCCCTCCACTTT	CASSLVGGPLHF
.	TRBD2	14	TRBV6-5	TRBJ2-7	TGTGCCAGCAGTTACTCCGGGGGGGACTACGAGCAGTACTTC	CASSYSGGDYEQYF
.	.	17	TRBV18	TRBJ2-3	TGTGCCAGCTCCCCTAACTTAGCGGAGCGGAGCACAGATACGCAGTATTTT	CASSPNLAERSTDTQYF
.	TRBD1	15	TRBV28	TRBJ2-7	TGTGCCAGCAGTTCGGGGACAGCCTCTTCCCACGAGCAGTACTTC	CASSSGTASSHEQYF
.	.	12	TRBV19	TRBJ2-3	TGTGCCAGTAGTATACGCACAGATACGCAGTATTTT	CASSIRTDTQYF
.	TRBD1	14	TRBV30	TRBJ2-3	TGTGCCTGGAGTTCAGGGGGCCTCACAGATACGCAGTATTTT	CAWSSGGLTDTQYF
.	TRBD2	16	TRBV7-2	TRBJ2-7	TGTGCCAGCAGCTTACCGGGGGGTCCGAGCTCCTACGAGCAGTACTTC	CASSLPGGPSSYEQYF
once	.	14	TRBV10-3	TRBJ2-7	TGTGCCATCAGTGCGTCGGGACCTGGCTACGAGCAGTACTTC	CAISASGPGYEQYF
.	.	15	TRBV5-8	TRBJ1-6	TGTGCCAGCAGCTTGACGGGGGCGCATAATTCACCCCTCCACTTT	CASSLTGAHNSPLHF
few	TRBD1	14	TRBV4-2	TRBJ1-5	TGTGCCAGCAGCCAAGAGGACAGGGTTCAGCCCCAGCATTTT	CASSQEDRVQPQHF
.	.	16	TRBV6-6	TRBJ2-1	TGTGCCAGCAGTTACCTCGGCAGAACACTCTACAATGAGCAGTTCTTC	CASSYLGRTLYNEQFF
.	.	15	TRBV2	TRBJ1-1	TGTGCCAGCAGTGAACGCCGGGGCCTGAACACTGAAGCTTTCTTT	CASSERRGLNTEAFF
.	.	16	TRBV5-6	TRBJ1-1	TGTGCCAGCAGCCCCACCCCGGCGGGGGCGACCACTGAAGCTTTCTTT	CASSPTPAGATTEAFF
.	.	15	TRBV5-4	TRBJ2-5	TGTGCCAGCAGCTTCCCCGCAGGGGACGTGGAGACCCAGTACTTC	CASSFPAGDVETQYF
.	.	13	TRBV7-2	TRBJ2-1	TGTGCCAGCAGCAACCCCGAGATCGATGAGCAGTTCTTC	CASSNPEIDEQFF
.	.	13	TRBV5-4	TRBJ1-5	TGTGCCAGCAGCAAGCAGGGGACTCAGCCCCAGCATTTT	CASSKQGTQPQHF
.	.	14	TRBV6-6	TRBJ2-7	TGTGCCAGCAGTTACACGGGGACATCCTACGAGCAGTACTTC	CASSYTGTSYEQYF
.	.	14	TRBV6-1	TRBJ2-6	TGTGCCACCTCGACGGGGGATGGGGCCAACGTCCTGACTTTC	CATSTGDGANVLTF
few	.	14	TRBV6-1	TRBJ1-2	TGTGCCAGCAGGGAGGGAGGGGGAAACTATGGCTACACCTTC	CASREGGGNYGYTF
.	.	14	TRBV29-1	TRBJ2-3	TGCAGCGTATCTAGGCAACTCAAGACAGATACGCAGTATTTT	CSVSRQLKTDTQYF
once	.	20	TRBV23-1	TRBJ1-5	TGCGCCAGCAGTCAACGAGTACAGGAGAATAAGTTTTATAGCAATCAGCCCCAGCATTTT	CASSQRVQENKFYSNQPQHF
.	.	11	TRBV18	TRBJ2-1	TGTGCCAGCTCTCAGATCAATGAGCAGTTCTTC	CASSQINEQFF
.	TRBD1	17	TRBV7-8	TRBJ1-1	TGTGCCAGCAGCTTAGCCACCAGGAACAGGGGTGGCGGTGAAGCTTTCTTT	CASSLATRNRGGGEAFF
once	.	14	TRBV5-1	TRBJ2-1	TGCGCCAGCAGCATGGCGGCAGGGAACAATGAGCAGTTCTTC	CASSMAAGNNEQFF
.	.	11	TRBV18	TRBJ2-5	TGTGCCAGCTCACCTCAAGAGACCCAGTACTTC	CASSPQETQYF
.	.	15	TRBV5-1	TRBJ1-3	TGCGCCAGCAGCCAGACACCCAACTCTGGAAACACCATATATTTT	CASSQTPNSGNTIYF
.	.	13	TRBV30	TRBJ1-2	TGTGCCTGGAGTGTAAGACAGAACTATGGCTACACCTTC	CAWSVRQNYGYTF
few	.	14	TRBV5-4	TRBJ1-2	TGTGCCAGCAGCGTGCAAGGGATGAGGAATGGCTACACCTTC	CASSVQGMRNGYTF
.	TRBD1	15	TRBV7-6	TRBJ2-7	TGTGCCAGCAGCTTACAGGGGGACAGTCCCTACGAGCAGTACTTC	CASSLQGDSPYEQYF
.	.	15	TRBV11-2	TRBJ2-7	TGTGCCAGCAGCTTAGTGGGAAGTGGGACCTACGAGCAGTACTTC	CASSLVGSGTYEQYF
.	.	16	TRBV6-5	TRBJ2-7	TGTGCCAGCAGTTACTCGATGAGCGGGCCTACCTACGAGCAGTACTTC	CASSYSMSGPTYEQYF
once	TRBD2	16	TRBV9	TRBJ2-3	TGTGCCAGCAGCGCCGATCCGGGAGGATTCGCAGATACGCAGTATTTT	CASSADPGGFADTQYF
.	.	14	TRBV14	TRBJ2-1	TGTGCCAGCAGCCATAAAAGGGGACACAATGAGCAGTTCTTC	CASSHKRGHNEQFF
.	.	12	TRBV5-6	TRBJ2-2	TGTGCCAGCAGCTACCGATCCGGGGAGCTGTTTTTT	CASSYRSGELFF
.	.	15	TRBV6-1	TRBJ1-2	TGTGCCACCTCGGAACAGGGATTGGGGAACTATGGCTACACCTTC	CATSEQGLGNYGYTF
.	.	16	TRBV5-1	TRBJ2-2	TGCGCCAGCGGCACAAGGGCCTACTCAAACACCGGGGAGCTGTTTTTT	CASGTRAYSNTGELFF
.	TRBD2	14	TRBV27	TRBJ2-4	TGTGCCAGCAGTGCGGGAGTAGCCAAAAACATTCAGTACTTC	CASSAGVAKNIQYF
.	.	18	TRBV27	TRBJ1-1	TGTGCCAGCAGTTCGATCCACCCTCGGACATTTTTGAACACTGAAGCTTTCTTT	CASSSIHPRTFLNTEAFF
.	.	15	TRBV11-2	TRBJ2-3	TGTGCCAGCAGCACCGCGCGGGGCAGCACAGATACGCAGTATTTT	CASSTARGSTDTQYF
.	.	13	TRBV7-8	TRBJ1-1	TGTGCCAGCGCTGGGCGGATGAACACTGAAGCTTTCTTT	CASAGRMNTEAFF
.	TRBD2	15	TRBV5-1	TRBJ2-7	TGCGCCAGCACTGGGACTAGCGGGAGCTCCTACGAGCAGTACTTC	CASTGTSGSSYEQYF
.	TRBD1	14	TRBV6-6	TRBJ1-1	TGTGCCAGCACCCGGACAGGGAGGAACACTGAAGCTTTCTTT	CASTRTGRNTEAFF
.	TRBD1	11	TRBV20-1	TRBJ1-2	TGCAGTGCTAGGACAGGGCTTGGCTACACCTTC	CSARTGLGYTF
.	.	18	TRBV7-8	TRBJ2-2	TGTGCCAGCAGCTTAAATGGGGGCCGGGGGGCGACCACCGGGGAGCTGTTTTTT	CASSLNGGRGATTGELFF
few	TRBD1	15	TRBV19	TRBJ1-2	TGTGCCAGTAGTGCTACAGGGGGCAACGTCTATGGCTACACCTTC	CASSATGGNVYGYTF
.	TRBD2	15	TRBV19	TRBJ2-2	TGTGCCAGTGCGGTAGCGGGCGGGAACACCGGGGAGCTGTTTTTT	CASAVAGGNTGELFF
.	TRBD1	13	TRBV7-3	TRBJ2-3	TGTGCCAGCAGTTCGGACAGGGGAATGATGCAGTATTTT	CASSSDRGMMQYF
.	.	16	TRBV21-1	TRBJ2-3	TGTGCCAGCAGCAAAGGTCTTGGGCTAGAGGCAGATACGCAGTATTTT	CASSKGLGLEADTQYF
.	.	11	TRBV4-3	TRBJ2-5	TGCGCCAGCAGCCAAGAAAGAACCCAGTACTTC	CASSQERTQYF
.	.	15	TRBV6-1	TRBJ2-2	TGTGCCAGCAGGGCGCAGGGAGCGGGCACCGGGGAGCTGTTTTTT	CASRAQGAGTGELFF